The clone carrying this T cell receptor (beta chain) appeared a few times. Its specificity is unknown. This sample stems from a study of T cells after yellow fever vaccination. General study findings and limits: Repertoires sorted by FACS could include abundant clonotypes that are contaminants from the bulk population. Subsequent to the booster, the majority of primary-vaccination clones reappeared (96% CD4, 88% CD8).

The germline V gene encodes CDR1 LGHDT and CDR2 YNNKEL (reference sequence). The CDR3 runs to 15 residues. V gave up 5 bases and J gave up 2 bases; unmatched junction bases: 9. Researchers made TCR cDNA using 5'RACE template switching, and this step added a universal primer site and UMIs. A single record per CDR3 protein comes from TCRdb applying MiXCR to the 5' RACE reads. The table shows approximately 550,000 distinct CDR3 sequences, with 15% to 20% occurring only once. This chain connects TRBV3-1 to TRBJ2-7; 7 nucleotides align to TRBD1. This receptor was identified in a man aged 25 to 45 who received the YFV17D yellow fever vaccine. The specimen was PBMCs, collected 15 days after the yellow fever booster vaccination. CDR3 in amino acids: CASSTRTGLTYEQYF. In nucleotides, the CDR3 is TGTGCCAGCAGCACCAGGACAGGACTTACCTACGAGCAGTACTTC.